This TCR beta chain originates from a study of identical twins. TCRdb analysed the 5' RACE reads with MiXCR anew, one entry per CDR3 protein. Counted here are around 450,000 distinct CDR3 sequences, 14% occurring once; the ten biggest clones make up over 0.5%. These data are also associated with another study on yellow fever vaccine responses in identical twins.

Source material: CD4+ T cells sorted from blood. This TCR was recovered from a woman aged 18 to 35 in good health.

The CDR3, as DNA: TGTGCCAGCAGCTCCCCGCCGGCTGAGCAGTTCTTC. Translation: CASSSPPAEQFF. The chain combines TRBV7-8 with TRBJ2-1; D remains ambiguous. The V and J ends lost 4 bases and 9 bases respectively, with 10 bases between them. CDR1 is SGHVS, CDR2 FQNEAQ, per germline. The CDR3 is made up of 12 amino acids.